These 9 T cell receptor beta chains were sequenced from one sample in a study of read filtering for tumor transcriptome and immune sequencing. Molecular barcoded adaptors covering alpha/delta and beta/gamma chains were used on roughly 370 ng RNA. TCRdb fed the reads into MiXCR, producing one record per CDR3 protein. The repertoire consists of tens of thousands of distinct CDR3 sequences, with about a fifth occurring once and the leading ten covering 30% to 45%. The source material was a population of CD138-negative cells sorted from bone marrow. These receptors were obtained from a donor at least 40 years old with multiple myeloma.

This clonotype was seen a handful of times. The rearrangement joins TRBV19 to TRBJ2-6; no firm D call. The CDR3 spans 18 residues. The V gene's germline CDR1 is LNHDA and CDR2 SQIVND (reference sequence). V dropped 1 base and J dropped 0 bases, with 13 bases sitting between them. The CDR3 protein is CASSIGWHPSSGANVLTF. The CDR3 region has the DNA TGTGCCAGTAGTATAGGGTGGCACCCCAGCTCTGGGGCCAACGTCCTGACTTTC.

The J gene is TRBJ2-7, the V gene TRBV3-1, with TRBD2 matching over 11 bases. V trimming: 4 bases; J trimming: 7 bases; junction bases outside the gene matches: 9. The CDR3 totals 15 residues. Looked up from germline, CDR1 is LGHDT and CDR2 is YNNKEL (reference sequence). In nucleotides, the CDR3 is TGTGCCAGCAGCCCCAAACTAGCGGGAGTGGTTGAGCAGTACTTC. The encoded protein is CASSPKLAGVVEQYF.

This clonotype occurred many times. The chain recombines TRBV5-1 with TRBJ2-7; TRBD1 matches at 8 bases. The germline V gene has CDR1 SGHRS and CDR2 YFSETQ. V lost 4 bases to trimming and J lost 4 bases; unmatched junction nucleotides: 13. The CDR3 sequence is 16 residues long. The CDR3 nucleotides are TGCGCCAGCAGCAAATCTTCAGGGGGCGCGGGTTACGAGCAGTACTTC. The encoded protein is CASSKSSGGAGYEQYF.

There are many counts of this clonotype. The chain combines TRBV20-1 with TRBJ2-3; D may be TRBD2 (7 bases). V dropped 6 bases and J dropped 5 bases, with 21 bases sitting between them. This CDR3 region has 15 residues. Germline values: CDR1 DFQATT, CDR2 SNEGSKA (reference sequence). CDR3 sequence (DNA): TGCAGTGCAGGGGGGGGGGGTCGGACGGGAGATACGCAGTATTTT. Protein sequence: CSAGGGGRTGDTQYF.

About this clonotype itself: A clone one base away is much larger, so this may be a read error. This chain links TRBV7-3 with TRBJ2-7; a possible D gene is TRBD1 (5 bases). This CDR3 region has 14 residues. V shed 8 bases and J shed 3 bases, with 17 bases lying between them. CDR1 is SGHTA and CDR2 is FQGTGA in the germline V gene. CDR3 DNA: TGTGCCAGCTGCATAAGTACAGGCATCTACGAGCAGTACTTC. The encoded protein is CASCISTGIYEQYF. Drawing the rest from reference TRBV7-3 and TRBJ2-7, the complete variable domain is GAGVSQTPSNKVTEKGKYVELRCDPISGHTALYWYRQSLGQGPEFLIYFQGTGAADDSGLPNDRFFAVRPEGSVSTLKIQRTERGDSAVYLCASCISTGIYEQYFGPGTRLTVT.

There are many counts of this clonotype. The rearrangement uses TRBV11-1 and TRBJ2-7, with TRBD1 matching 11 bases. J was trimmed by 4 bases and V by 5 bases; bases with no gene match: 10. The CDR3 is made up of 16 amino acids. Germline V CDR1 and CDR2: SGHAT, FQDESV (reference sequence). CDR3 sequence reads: CASSPRTGGVGYEQYF. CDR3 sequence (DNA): TGTGCCAGCAGCCCAAGGACAGGGGGCGTCGGGTACGAGCAGTACTTC. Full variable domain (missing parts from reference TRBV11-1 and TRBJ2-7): EAEVAQSPRYKITEKSQAVAFWCDPISGHATLYWYRQILGQGPELLVQFQDESVVDDSQLPKDRFSAERLKGVDSTLKIQPAELGDSAMYLCASSPRTGGVGYEQYFGPGTRLTVT.

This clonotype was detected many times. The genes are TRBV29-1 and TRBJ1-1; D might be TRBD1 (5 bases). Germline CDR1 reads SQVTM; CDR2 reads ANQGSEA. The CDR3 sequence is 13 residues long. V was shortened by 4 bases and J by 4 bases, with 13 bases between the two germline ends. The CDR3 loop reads CSVAEGSGTEAFF. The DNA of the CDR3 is TGCAGCGTTGCGGAGGGGTCGGGCACTGAAGCTTTCTTT.

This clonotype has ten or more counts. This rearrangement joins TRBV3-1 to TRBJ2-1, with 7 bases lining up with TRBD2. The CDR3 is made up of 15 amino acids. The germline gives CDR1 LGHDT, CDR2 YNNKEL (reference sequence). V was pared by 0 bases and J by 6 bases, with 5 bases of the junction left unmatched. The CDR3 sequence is CASSQDRGVGNEQFF. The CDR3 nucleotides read TGTGCCAGCAGCCAAGATCGGGGGGTGGGCAATGAGCAGTTCTTC.

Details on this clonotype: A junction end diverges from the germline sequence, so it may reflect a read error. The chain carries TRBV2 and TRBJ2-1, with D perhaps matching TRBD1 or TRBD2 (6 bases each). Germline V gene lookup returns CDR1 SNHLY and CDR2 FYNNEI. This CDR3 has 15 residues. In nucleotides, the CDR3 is TGTGCCTGCAGCCCCCCGGGACCGGGGGCCAATGAGCAGTTCTTC. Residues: CACSPPGPGANEQFF.